The T cell receptor (beta chain) under discussion was sequenced for a study of immune cell composition in non-small cell lung cancer. Normal lung was sampled as far from the tumour as possible, at least 3 cm. The ends were cut back, 4 bases at V and 0 bases at J, with 10 bases in the middle. Per the germline V gene, CDR1 is SGHDN and CDR2 is FVKESK. This CDR3 has 14 amino acids. The data were produced by immunoSEQ multiplex PCR, yet TCRdb's version contains in-frame clones alone and is incomplete. The sample records about 6,700 clones, less than 80% being singletons. The clonotype comes from a human donor with non-small cell lung cancer. The chain has TRBV14 and TRBJ2-7; D possibly corresponds to TRBD1 (6 bases). Specimen: non-adjacent lung tissue. CDR3 DNA sequence: TGTGCCAGCAGCCGACAGGTAAGCTCCTACGAGCAGTACTTC. Amino acid sequence: CASSRQVSSYEQYF.